One and the same sample provided the 21 T cell receptor beta chains below, sequenced in a study of radiotherapy plus CTLA-4 blockade in lung cancer. Clones were sequenced by immunoSEQ multiplex PCR, and TCRdb holds only the in-frame ones, with some missing. Of roughly 66,000 clones listed, under 85% are singletons. The source was peripheral blood, collected from a patient treated with radiotherapy plus ipilimumab. The receptors here all came from a human donor with non-small cell lung cancer who had a partial response to radiotherapy plus ipilimumab.

The V gene is TRBV7-2, the J gene TRBJ2-7, with D perhaps matching TRBD2 (6 bases). Trimming removed 2 bases from V and 4 bases from J, with 15 bases in between. The CDR3 consists of 15 residues. Germline CDR1 and CDR2: SGHTA and FQGNSA. The CDR3 DNA reads TGTGCCAGCAGCTTAAGCTGGGACTCACAATACGAGCAGTACTTC. Translating it yields CASSLSWDSQYEQYF.

The chain uses TRBV21-1 and TRBJ2-3; whether TRBD2, the table's D call, matches the DNA was not checked. TRBV21-1 is an annotated pseudogene. This CDR3 spans 16 amino acids. The CDR3 reads CASSKEFKRCTDTQYF. Here the CDR3 DNA reads TGTGCCAGCAGCAAAGAATTCAAGCGGTGCACAGATACGCAGTATTTT.

This chain links TRBV19 with TRBJ1-5; D call uncertain. Germline V gives CDR1 LNHDA, CDR2 SQIVND (reference sequence). The CDR3 consists of 12 residues. Trimming cost V 7 bases and J 5 bases, with 9 bases left between them. CDR3 nucleotides: TGTGCCAGTATGAGCGGGGATCAGCCCCAGCATTTT. This encodes CASMSGDQPQHF.

V and J are TRBV2 and TRBJ2-1; D is possibly TRBD1 (5 bases). The germline CDR1 and CDR2 sequences are SNHLY and FYNNEI. The CDR3 is 16 residues long. V gave up 4 bases and J gave up 7 bases, with 20 bases separating them. The CDR3 DNA reads TGTGCCAGCAGTGTACGGATGACAGACATGATGAATGAGCAGTTCTTC. This sequence encodes CASSVRMTDMMNEQFF.

The chain recombines TRBV18 with TRBJ2-5; the match to TRBD1 covers 8 bases. This CDR3 is built from 13 residues. V dropped 5 bases and J dropped 6; count of bases not matched to a gene: 5. From germline, CDR1 is KGHSH and CDR2 LQKENI. The CDR3 bases are TGTGCCAGCTCAGCGACAGGGGAGAAGACCCAGTACTTC. It specifies CASSATGEKTQYF.

The chain combines TRBV6-5 with TRBJ2-1; 8 bases line up with TRBD2. CDR1 and CDR2 (germline): MNHEY, SVGAGI. The CDR3 spans 12 residues. V gave up 6 bases and J gave up 10 bases; unmatched junction bases: 5. The CDR3 nucleotides are TGTGCCAGCAGGGGGGGCGGGAGGGAGCAGTTCTTC. This codes for CASRGGGREQFF.

The chain uses TRBV11-2 and TRBJ2-7; D perhaps matches TRBD2 (5 bases). Between the trimmed V and J ends, which lost 8 bases and 0 bases, there was a span of 11 bases. The CDR3 is 13 amino acids. CDR1 is SGHAT and CDR2 is FQNNGV in the germline V gene. CDR3 protein: CASGDGSSYEQYF. In DNA form, the CDR3 reads TGTGCCAGCGGCGATGGGAGCTCCTACGAGCAGTACTTC. Full variable domain (remainder filled in from reference TRBV11-2 and TRBJ2-7): EAGVAQSPRYKIIEKRQSVAFWCNPISGHATLYWYQQILGQGPKLLIQFQNNGVVDDSQLPKDRFSAERLKGVDSTLKIQPAKLEDSAVYLCASGDGSSYEQYFGPGTRLTVT.

This sequence joins TRBV28 and TRBJ2-5, with TRBD2 matching 7 bases. V shed 3 bases, J shed 5 bases, and the junction held 3 bases outside the gene matches. Germline CDR1 is MDHEN and CDR2 is SYDVKM. CDR3 size: 13 residues. This CDR3 is CASSFRGDETQYF. CDR3 DNA: TGTGCCAGCAGTTTTCGGGGGGATGAGACCCAGTACTTC.

This clone occurred once. The CDR3 bases are TGCGCCAGCAGCCGAGACAGGGGGTCTGGAAACACCATATATTTT. Translating gives CASSRDRGSGNTIYF. V is TRBV5-1 and J is TRBJ1-3; 9 bases fit TRBD1. CDR3 length: 15 residues. Per germline, CDR1 SGHRS and CDR2 YFSETQ. With 4 bases clipped from V and 1 base from J, the junction kept 3 bases outside the gene matches.

J is TRBJ2-6 and V is TRBV19, with 7 bases lining up with TRBD2. Germline V lookup: CDR1 LNHDA, CDR2 SQIVND (reference sequence). V was clipped by 5 bases and J by 1 base; unmatched bases: 8. The CDR3 is 17 amino acids. This chain's CDR3 is CASSPAGVRSGANVLTF. The CDR3, as DNA: TGTGCCAGTAGTCCCGCGGGAGTACGGTCTGGGGCCAACGTCCTGACTTTC.

On this clone: The junction and the germline gene differ at one end; a read error may be behind it. This chain connects TRBV4-1 to TRBJ1-2, with D perhaps matching TRBD1 (6 bases). The CDR3 runs 11 residues. CDR1 is MGHRA and CDR2 is YSYEKL in the germline V gene. CDR3 sequence: CASSQEGALIF. The CDR3 nucleotides read TGCGCCAGCAGCCAAGAGGGGGCTTTGATCTTC.

V is TRBV6-1 and J is TRBJ1-5, with TRBD1 matching over 7 bases. CDR1 and CDR2 from the germline V gene are MNHNS and SASEGT. J was trimmed by 9 bases and V by 2 bases; bases with no gene match: 10. This CDR3 has 15 residues. The chain's CDR3 is CASSEYGTPGGPQHF. For the CDR3, the DNA is TGTGCCAGCAGTGAATACGGGACTCCAGGGGGGCCCCAGCATTTT.

V is TRBV4-1 and J is TRBJ2-3; 8 bases fit TRBD2. J gave up 0 bases and V 3 bases, and 8 bases lay outside the gene matches. The CDR3 runs to 17 residues. The germline V gene encodes CDR1 MGHRA and CDR2 YSYEKL. The CDR3 spells CASSQDATSVSTDTQYF. CDR3 DNA sequence: TGCGCCAGCAGCCAGGACGCGACTAGCGTTAGCACAGATACGCAGTATTTT.

This clone appeared a single time. This chain uses TRBV11-2 with TRBJ2-1; 8 nucleotides match TRBD2. Trimming took 7 bases from V and 7 from J; bases not matched to a gene: 9. In germline, CDR1 is SGHAT, CDR2 FQNNGV. This CDR3 has 14 residues. The CDR3 nucleotides read TGTGCCAGCACCCCAGCGGGAGATCGTAATGAGCAGTTCTTC. It encodes CASTPAGDRNEQFF.

J is TRBJ2-5 and V is TRBV18; 7 bases are shared with TRBD1. The CDR3 has 16 residues. Germline CDR1 reads KGHSH; CDR2 reads LQKENI. The J segment lost 4 bases and the V segment lost 0 bases, leaving 8 bases of the junction unmatched. The CDR3 coding sequence is TGTGCCAGCTCACCACCGTTCCAGGGGGTAGGAGAGACCCAGTACTTC. Translation: CASSPPFQGVGETQYF.

V gene TRBV5-4 combines with J gene TRBJ1-1, with 7 nucleotides matching TRBD1. J was trimmed by 5 bases and V by 1 base; bases with no gene match: 5. The CDR3 covers 14 residues. Per the germline V gene, CDR1 is SGHNT and CDR2 is YYREEE (reference sequence). CDR3 sequence: CASSLTGDRTEAFF. In nucleotides, the CDR3 is TGTGCCAGCAGCTTGACAGGGGATAGAACTGAAGCTTTCTTT.

As DNA, the CDR3 is TGTGCCAGCAGCCAGAGGGATAGGGATGAAAAACTGTTTTTT. Its translation is CASSQRDRDEKLFF. This chain joins TRBV16 and TRBJ1-4, with D uncertain. This CDR3 comprises 14 residues. CDR1 and CDR2 from the germline V gene are KGHSY and FQNENV. V was cut by 3 bases and J by 6 bases, with 11 bases left in between.

The chain employs TRBV5-1 and TRBJ1-1; 7 bases align to TRBD1. With 4 bases clipped from V and 0 bases from J, the junction kept 12 bases outside the gene matches. Germline-derived CDR1 and CDR2 are SGHRS and YFSETQ. The CDR3 is 17 residues long. The chain's CDR3 is CASSLGDSAIMNTEAFF. CDR3 in DNA: TGCGCCAGCAGCCTGGGGGACAGCGCTATCATGAACACTGAAGCTTTCTTT. The whole variable domain, filled in from reference TRBV5-1 and TRBJ1-1, reads KAGVTQTPRYLIKTRGQQVTLSCSPISGHRSVSWYQQTPGQGLQFLFEYFSETQRNKGNFPGRFSGRQFSNSRSEMNVSTLELGDSALYLCASSLGDSAIMNTEAFFGQGTRLTVV.

V is TRBV7-9 and J is TRBJ1-1, with 8 bases aligning to TRBD1. Germline CDR1 is SEHNR and CDR2 is FQNEAQ (reference sequence). V lost 2 bases, J lost 4 bases, and 9 bases stayed unmatched. The CDR3 spans 16 residues. CDR3 region: CASSLHGQGRFTEAFF. CDR3 sequence (DNA): TGTGCCAGCAGCTTACATGGACAGGGCCGCTTCACTGAAGCTTTCTTT.

The V gene is TRBV28, the J gene TRBJ1-5, with 7 bases aligning to TRBD1. Looked up from germline, CDR1 is MDHEN and CDR2 is SYDVKM. V was clipped by 5 bases and J by 0 bases; unmatched bases: 13. The CDR3 extends over 18 amino acids. The CDR3 DNA reads as TGTGCCAGCAGTCTCCCGCGACAGGGAGTCTATAGCAATCAGCCCCAGCATTTT. As protein: CASSLPRQGVYSNQPQHF.

This rearrangement joins TRBV28 to TRBJ2-7, with D tentatively TRBD2 (6 bases). The V and J ends lost 5 bases and 0 bases respectively, with 8 bases between them. CDR1 MDHEN and CDR2 SYDVKM come from the germline V gene. CDR3 length: 13 residues. For the CDR3, the DNA is TGTGCCAGCAGTGACGGGAGCTCCTACGAGCAGTACTTC. Translation: CASSDGSSYEQYF.